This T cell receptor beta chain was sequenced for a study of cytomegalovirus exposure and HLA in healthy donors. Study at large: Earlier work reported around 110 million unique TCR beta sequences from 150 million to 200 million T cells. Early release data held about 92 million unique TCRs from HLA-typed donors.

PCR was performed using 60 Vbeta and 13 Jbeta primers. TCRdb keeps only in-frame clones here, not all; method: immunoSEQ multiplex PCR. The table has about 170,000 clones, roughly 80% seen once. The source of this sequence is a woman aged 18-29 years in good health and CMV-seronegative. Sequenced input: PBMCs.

The DNA of the CDR3 is TGCGCCAGCAGCTACTATACAGGGGTGAACACTGAAGCTTTCTTT. It specifies CASSYYTGVNTEAFF. J is TRBJ1-1 and V is TRBV5-1; TRBD1 agrees at 7 bases. CDR3 length: 15 residues. V lost 3 bases, J lost 0 bases, and 5 bases stayed unmatched. Germline values: CDR1 SGHRS, CDR2 YFSETQ.